Listed here is a single T cell receptor (beta chain). This specimen comes from a study of PD-1 and CTLA-4 blockade in melanoma. The germline CDR1 and CDR2 sequences are LGHDT and YNNKEL (reference sequence). With 4 bases removed from V and 0 bases from J, the gap between germline ends came to 6 bases. The CDR3 length is 13 residues. The repertoire was sequenced with immunoSEQ multiplex PCR; TCRdb's copy has only in-frame clones and lacks some. The data contain 30,000 or so clones, more than 85% of them singletons. This rearrangement joins TRBV3-1 (or the pseudogene TRBV3-2) to TRBJ1-1; no reliable D call. The sample consisted of CD8+ T cells from peripheral blood, taken from a patient given anti-PD-1 treatment. The clonotype comes from a human donor with melanoma. The CDR3 sequence: CASSPDLNTEAFF. The CDR3 region has the DNA TGTGCCAGCAGCCCTGATCTGAACACTGAAGCTTTCTTT.